This T cell receptor (beta chain) originates from a study of T cell responses to AZD1222 COVID-19 vaccine. Libraries were prepared by immunoSEQ multiplex PCR; TCRdb keeps only in-frame clonotypes and omits some of them. The sample holds roughly 150,000 clones, 70% to 90% seen once. As to this clone: Its antigen remains unidentified.

General study findings and limits: Spike regions recognized by vaccine-associated CD4 TCRs spanned the protein, led by 160-218 and 743-854.

The germline V gene has CDR1 KGHSH and CDR2 LQKENI. The CDR3 is 15 residues long. Trimming stripped 3 bases from V and 0 bases from J, with 11 bases between. The sequence came from an adult in good health. The sequencing here drew on peripheral blood, taken on day 0 of AZD1222 vaccination. The chain recombines TRBV18 with TRBJ1-2; perhaps TRBD1 as D (6 bases). The CDR3 nucleotides are TGTGCCAGCTCACCCGGACAGCTAGCTAACTATGGCTACACCTTC. Translating it yields CASSPGQLANYGYTF.